Listed below are T cell receptor beta chains from one sample, sequenced in a study of T cells in Graves' hyperthyroidism and ophthalmopathy. TCRdb reanalysed the multiplex PCR reads using MiXCR and keeps one entry per CDR3 protein. The sample has fewer than 650,000 distinct CDR3 sequences, approximately 15% seen once. Material: blood. These receptors were taken from a woman aged 25 to 39 with Graves' hyperthyroidism that later progressed to Graves' ophthalmopathy. Each CDR3 is given with its conserved first and last residue.

TRBV20-1 CSAVGLAGPSYNEQFF
TRBV7-9 CASSYAPMTSGSSEQYF
TRBV7-2 CASSLSASGAYGYTF
TRBV7-6 CASSLAAGHRTEQFF
TRBV5-1 CASSPDGYEAFF
TRBV2 CASSDLVPGAGNTIYF
TRBV6-1 CASSARRHWRTDTGQYF
TRBV12-5 CASGFGDRLNTEAFF
TRBV11-3 CASSLDPRQGRYGYTF
TRBV30 CAWSLKGGAVETQYF
TRBV5-1 CASRENSGSPDTQYF
TRBV6-1 CASGTGGSGDTQYF
TRBV6-2/TRBV6-3 CASKGVRYEQYF
TRBV28 CASSTGGAGGNEQFF
TRBV12-3/TRBV12-4 CASRENRDSGYGYTF
TRBV27 CASRDQRTGYTF
TRBV11-2 CASSLVWGQSTDTQYF
TRBV10-3 CAISELGLREQYF
TRBV20-1 CSAREGQNNEQFF
TRBV6-1 CASTDMEPQHF
TRBV20-1 CSARDGGDHNEQFF
TRBV6-1 CASSEAQGGEQYF
TRBV10-1 CASAGPSGQETQYF
TRBV7-3 CASSLGTGGSGYTF
TRBV5-1 CASSQQGGNTEAFF
TRBV12-3/TRBV12-4 CASSLIAAGGAGSYGYTF
TRBV3-1 CASSQTRDSSPPLHF
TRBV6-5 CASSYYKPGTGGAGGSGNTIYF
TRBV20-1 CSARALAGETQYF
TRBV3-1 CASSMDSTYSGANVLTF
TRBV20-1 CSVKAGLNTGELFF
TRBV27 CASSLKDGRGGTEAFF
TRBV10-3 CAIGGGPEAFF
TRBV12-5 CASGLRAGETQYF
TRBV11-2 CASSIGGIQTQYF
TRBV6-1 CATGIGRATYGYTF
TRBV30 CAWSVQTGRNEKLFF
TRBV5-1 CASSSSLQKPPGDYGYTF
TRBV18 CASSPDYTTYGYTF
TRBV11-3 CASDQMNTGELFF
TRBV29-1 CSVQGIKRDSYNEQFF
TRBV12-3/TRBV12-4 CASSYGLGEKLFF
TRBV5-1 CASSWSGSYEQYF
TRBV7-2 CASSLSGGFSYNEQFF
TRBV28 CACYSGTGGGWQPQHF
TRBV7-2 CASSFGEMNTEAFF
TRBV5-5 CASSFRQGSYEQYF
TRBV9 CASSVLGYSTDTQYF
TRBV6-2/TRBV6-3 CASSYASTNTEAFF
TRBV7-9 CAWGGSGLGETQYF
TRBV7-3 CASSLGQASDTQYF
TRBV2 CASSEGSTGNTIYF
TRBV5-1 CASSFGTSGTEAFF
TRBV6-4 CASSSSDRGRDGYTF
TRBV20-1 CSAPTGDRETQYF
TRBV4-1 CASSQDSSGTRGTGELFF
TRBV4-1 CASSLKDSSNQPQHF